This T cell receptor (beta chain) comes out of a study of blood T cell repertoires in COVID-19. This CDR3 comprises 13 residues. Germline V lookup: CDR1 PRHDT, CDR2 FYEKMQ (reference sequence). The V gene lost 5 bases and the J gene lost 3 bases, with 10 bases spanning the gap. Profiled with immunoSEQ multiplex PCR; TCRdb holds only in-frame clones, not every one. The sample includes a few hundred thousand clones, 65% to 85% of them seen just once. The sample consisted of PBMCs or T cells enriched from blood (not recorded which). This TCR came from a middle-aged man who had recovered from COVID-19. The chain has TRBV13 and TRBJ2-5, with TRBD1 as a possible D gene (5 bases). The CDR3: CASSMGRKETQYF. The CDR3 DNA reads as TGTGCCAGCAGCATGGGGCGCAAAGAGACCCAGTACTTC.